Sequencing of this T cell receptor (beta chain) was carried out in a study of cytomegalovirus exposure and HLA in healthy donors. To note about this clone: Its target is not known.

CDR1 and CDR2 (germline): LGHNA, YNFKEQ. This CDR3 region has 13 residues. V lost 3 bases to trimming and J lost 5 bases; unmatched junction nucleotides: 1. Points from the study as a whole: It was taken for granted in presence/absence analyses that sequencing depth across donors was roughly uniform.

With 60 Vbeta and 13 Jbeta primers, the PCR was carried out. Sequenced by immunoSEQ multiplex PCR; TCRdb stores in-frame clones only, minus some. The data hold fewer than 200,000 clones, with 60% to 80% observed a single time. This receptor was identified in a man aged 40-50 years in good health and CMV-seropositive. The sequenced sample consisted of PBMCs. The gene calls are TRBV4-2 and TRBJ1-5, with 7 bases lining up with TRBD1. CDR3 amino acids: CASSQGQYQPQHF. CDR3 nucleotide sequence: TGTGCCAGCAGCCAGGGACAGTATCAGCCCCAGCATTTT.